These T cell receptor beta chains were read from a single sample in a study of shared clonotypes between healthy human individuals. Data came from immunoSEQ multiplex PCR; TCRdb stores just in-frame clones and leaves some out. This table has some 1.4 million clones, 95% to 97% appearing once. Input material: naive CD4+ T cells sorted from blood. Receptors originate from a man younger than 45 in good health. The CDR3 runs from the conserved cysteine through the conserved F or W. A clone size is listed for some rows: how often the clone was seen (once, few, many), or a class if it is expanded.

size: NA; J: TRBJ2-5; V: TRBV6-5; CDR3: CASSLLAGGAQYF
size: NA; J: TRBJ1-4; V: TRBV7-9; CDR3: CASSLALGGTNEKLFF
size: NA; J: TRBJ2-1; V: TRBV15; CDR3: CATSREGVYYNEQFF
size: NA; J: TRBJ2-7; V: TRBV21-1; CDR3: CASSKYRRGREQYF
size: NA; J: TRBJ2-5; V: TRBV30; CDR3: CAWTCDPPGSETQYF
size: NA; J: TRBJ2-1; V: TRBV7-2; CDR3: CASSPLAGGYNEQFF
size: once; J: TRBJ2-7; V: TRBV5-1; CDR3: CASSLVASGEYEQYF
size: NA; J: TRBJ2-3; V: TRBV2; CDR3: CASSEQGSTDTQYF
size: NA; J: TRBJ1-5; V: TRBV6-5; CDR3: CASSYLARDTYQPQHF
size: NA; J: TRBJ1-2; V: TRBV6-1; CDR3: CASSEISRTYGYTF
size: NA; J: TRBJ2-2; V: TRBV5-1; CDR3: CASSLDGQYTGELFF
size: NA; J: TRBJ2-3; V: TRBV9; CDR3: CASSASLWRPSTDTQYF
size: NA; J: TRBJ2-1; V: TRBV9; CDR3: CASSVEVWEDEQFF
size: NA; J: TRBJ2-1; V: TRBV5-1; CDR3: CASSLTGTSGYNEQFF
size: NA; J: TRBJ1-3; V: TRBV18; CDR3: CASSHSTSGNTIYF
size: NA; J: TRBJ2-1; V: TRBV21-1; CDR3: CASSLPAGPRSSYNEQFF
size: NA; J: TRBJ1-2; V: TRBV18; CDR3: CASSPLEGGNYGYTF
size: NA; J: TRBJ2-5; V: TRBV28; CDR3: CASSSPTSNQETQYF
size: NA; J: TRBJ1-5; V: TRBV28; CDR3: CASTLGTGTQPQHF
size: NA; J: TRBJ2-1; V: TRBV12-5; CDR3: CASGLVAGGENEQFF
size: NA; J: TRBJ1-3; V: TRBV2; CDR3: CASSEALLSSGNTIYF
size: NA; J: TRBJ2-2; V: TRBV29-1; CDR3: CSVGLLAGAGTGELFF
size: NA; J: TRBJ2-1; V: TRBV7-8; CDR3: CASSLSRLASNNEQFF